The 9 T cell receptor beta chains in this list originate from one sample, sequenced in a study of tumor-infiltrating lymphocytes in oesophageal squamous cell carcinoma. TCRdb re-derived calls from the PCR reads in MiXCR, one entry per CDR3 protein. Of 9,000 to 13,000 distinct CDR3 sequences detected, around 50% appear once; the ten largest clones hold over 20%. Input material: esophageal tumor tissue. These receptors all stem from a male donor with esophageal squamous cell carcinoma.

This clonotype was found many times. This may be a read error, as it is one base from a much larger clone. DNA of the CDR3: TGTGCCAGCAGCCCGAGTAGCGGGAGGGCCAAGAATGAGCAGTACTTC. Translation gives CASSPSSGRAKNEQYF. This sequence joins TRBV7-9 and TRBJ2-5; 11 positions match TRBD2. Per the germline V gene, CDR1 is SEHNR and CDR2 is FQNEAQ (reference sequence). CDR3 length: 16 residues. V was pared by 5 bases and J by 11 bases, with 16 bases of the junction left unmatched.

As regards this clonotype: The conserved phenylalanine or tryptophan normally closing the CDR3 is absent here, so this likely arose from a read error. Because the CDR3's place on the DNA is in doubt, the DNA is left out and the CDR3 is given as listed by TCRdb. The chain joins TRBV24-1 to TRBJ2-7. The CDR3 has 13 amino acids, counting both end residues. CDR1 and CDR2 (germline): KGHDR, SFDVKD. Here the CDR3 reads CATSDFHGYTFGS.

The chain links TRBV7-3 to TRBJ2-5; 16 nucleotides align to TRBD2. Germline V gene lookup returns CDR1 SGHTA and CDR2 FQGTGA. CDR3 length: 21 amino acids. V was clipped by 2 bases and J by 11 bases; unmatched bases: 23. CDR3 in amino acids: CASSLLPPGLAGGRGYNEQYF. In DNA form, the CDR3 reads TGTGCCAGCAGCTTACTACCCCCGGGACTAGCGGGGGGGAGGGGATACAATGAGCAGTACTTC.

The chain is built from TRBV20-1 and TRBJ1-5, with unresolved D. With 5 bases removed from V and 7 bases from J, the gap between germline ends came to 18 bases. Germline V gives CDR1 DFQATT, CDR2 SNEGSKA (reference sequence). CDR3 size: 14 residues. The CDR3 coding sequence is TGCAGTGCTCCCGGGAGGTTTACGGGGCAGCCCCAGCATTTT. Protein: CSAPGRFTGQPQHF.

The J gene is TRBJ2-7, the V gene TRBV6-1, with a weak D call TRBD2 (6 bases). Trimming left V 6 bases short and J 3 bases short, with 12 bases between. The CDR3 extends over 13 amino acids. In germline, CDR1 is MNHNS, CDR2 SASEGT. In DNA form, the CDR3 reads TGTGCCAGCAGGACTCTGCGGGGCTACGAGCAGTACTTC. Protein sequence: CASRTLRGYEQYF.

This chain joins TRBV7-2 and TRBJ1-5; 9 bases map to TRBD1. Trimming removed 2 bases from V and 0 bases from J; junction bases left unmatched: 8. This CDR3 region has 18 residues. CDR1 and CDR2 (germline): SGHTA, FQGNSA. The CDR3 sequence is CASSLFRGTGNSNQPQHF. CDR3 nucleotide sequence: TGTGCCAGCAGCTTATTTCGGGGGACAGGGAATAGCAATCAGCCCCAGCATTTT.

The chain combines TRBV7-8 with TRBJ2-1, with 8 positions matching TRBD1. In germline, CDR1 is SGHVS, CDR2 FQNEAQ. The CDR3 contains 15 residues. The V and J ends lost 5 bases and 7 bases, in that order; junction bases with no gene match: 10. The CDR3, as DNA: TGTGCCAGCAGCCTAATACCGGGACAGGCGAATGAGCAGTTCTTC. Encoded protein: CASSLIPGQANEQFF.

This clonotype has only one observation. The CDR3 loop reads CASSRAGRPDTQYF. For the CDR3, the DNA is TGTGCCAGCAGCAGAGCGGGACGGCCAGATACGCAGTATTTT. This chain connects TRBV28 to TRBJ2-3; 7 bases align to TRBD2. The CDR3 runs 14 residues. Germline CDR1 is MDHEN and CDR2 is SYDVKM. V dropped 6 bases and J dropped 4; count of bases not matched to a gene: 7.

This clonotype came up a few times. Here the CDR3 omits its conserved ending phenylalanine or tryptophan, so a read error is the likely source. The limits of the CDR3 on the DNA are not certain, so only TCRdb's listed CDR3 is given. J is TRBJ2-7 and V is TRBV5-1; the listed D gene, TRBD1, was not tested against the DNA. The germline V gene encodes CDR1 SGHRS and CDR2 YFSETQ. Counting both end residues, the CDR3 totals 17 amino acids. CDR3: CASSAGHGALEGYTFGS.